This T cell receptor beta chain was sequenced during a study of T cell changes during pregnancy in multiple sclerosis. This table comes from immunoSEQ multiplex PCR, and its TCRdb copy is limited to in-frame clones, with some not included. The sample records approximately 34,000 clones, about 90% being singletons. Germline V lookup: CDR1 SGHDT, CDR2 YYEEEE. The ends were cut back, 1 base at V and 0 bases at J, with 8 bases in the middle. CDR3 length equals 15 residues. This clone was seen once. This sequence was found in a female donor with multiple sclerosis, enrolled in a pregnancy study. The sample here was CD4+ T cells from peripheral blood mononuclear cells, taken after pregnancy. The rearrangement links TRBV5-6 to TRBJ1-3; TRBD1 is a possible D gene (5 bases). Written as DNA, the CDR3 is TGTGCCAGCAGCTTGCAGGGCCTCTCTGGAAACACCATATATTTT. This encodes CASSLQGLSGNTIYF.